A single sample gave rise to the 20 T cell receptor beta chains below, sequenced in a study of blood T cell repertoires in COVID-19. This table comes from immunoSEQ multiplex PCR, and its TCRdb copy is limited to in-frame clones, with some not included. This table has about 62,000 clones, 80% to 90% appearing once. The material sequenced was peripheral blood. The source is a woman aged 80 or over with acute or convalescent COVID-19.

This chain's CDR3 is CASSPRTSGVQDTQYF. CDR3 DNA: TGTGCCAGCAGCCCCCGGACTAGCGGGGTACAAGATACGCAGTATTTT. The chain joins TRBV4-2 to TRBJ2-3, with 12 positions matching TRBD2. Germline CDR1 and CDR2: LGHNA and YNFKEQ. V trimming: 4 bases; J trimming: 5 bases; junction bases outside the gene matches: 7. The CDR3 runs to 16 residues.

The chain combines TRBV28 with TRBJ1-4; no firm D call. V lost 8 bases to trimming and J lost 8 bases, with 12 bases between them. The CDR3 runs to 12 residues. Germline V lookup: CDR1 MDHEN, CDR2 SYDVKM. CDR3: CASRREREKLFF. For the CDR3, the DNA is TGTGCCAGCCGGAGGGAGAGGGAAAAACTGTTTTTT.

This clone has just one count. V usage is TRBV3-1 (or the pseudogene TRBV3-2) and J usage is TRBJ2-1; D might be TRBD2 (5 bases). Germline V CDR1 and CDR2: LGHDT, YNNKEL (reference sequence). Trimming removed 4 bases at V and 5 bases at J, with 12 bases between. The CDR3 runs 14 residues. DNA for the CDR3: TGTGCCAGCAGCCCCCCGGGAAGGAACAATGAGCAGTTCTTC. It translates to CASSPPGRNNEQFF.

This clone was seen just once. The rearrangement joins TRBV5-8 to TRBJ1-2, with D maybe TRBD1 (5 bases). Germline V gene sequence: CDR1 SGHTS, CDR2 YDEGEE. V lost 4 bases to trimming and J lost 4 bases, with 14 bases between them. The CDR3 consists of 14 residues. CDR3 sequence (DNA): TGTGCCAGCAGCCCCCAAGGCGGGGGCTATGGCTACACCTTC. As protein: CASSPQGGGYGYTF.

The chain links TRBV29-1 to TRBJ1-1; 9 nucleotides match TRBD1. V trimming: 5 bases; J trimming: 4 bases; junction bases outside the gene matches: 11. Germline V gene data show CDR1 as SQVTM and CDR2 as ANQGSEA. The CDR3 extends over 15 amino acids. The CDR3 nucleotides are TGCAGCGTTCCTGGGGGGGGACAGGGTGGCACTGAAGCTTTCTTT. Translating gives CSVPGGGQGGTEAFF.

V and J are TRBV7-8 and TRBJ1-2; 9 bases fit TRBD1. This CDR3 region has 14 residues. The V gene's germline CDR1 is SGHVS and CDR2 FQNEAQ. The junction had 2 bases not matched to a gene; V was cut back by 3 bases and J by 3 bases. CDR3 coding DNA: TGTGCCAGCAGCTTGACAGGGGGTCACTATGGCTACACCTTC. It codes for CASSLTGGHYGYTF.

The gene calls are TRBV2 and TRBJ1-6; no definite D call. CDR1 SNHLY and CDR2 FYNNEI come from the germline V gene. This CDR3 contains 15 residues. V lost 7 bases, J lost 2 bases, and 12 bases lay in between. The CDR3 sequence: CASKALLAYNSPLHF. CDR3 DNA: TGTGCCAGCAAAGCCCTGTTGGCCTATAATTCACCCCTCCACTTT.

This sequence joins TRBV2 and TRBJ1-2; no reliable D call. The CDR3 length is 15 residues. V lost 6 bases and J 8 bases, leaving 22 bases between the germline ends. CDR1 SNHLY and CDR2 FYNNEI come from the germline V gene. The chain's CDR3 is CASSSESLSYNGYTF. In DNA form, the CDR3 reads TGTGCCAGCAGCTCAGAATCGCTTTCTTATAACGGCTACACCTTC.

V usage is TRBV19 and J usage is TRBJ1-5; possible D gene TRBD1, 5 bases. This CDR3 is 14 amino acids long. The germline V gene has CDR1 LNHDA and CDR2 SQIVND (reference sequence). V gave up 7 bases and J gave up 2 bases, with 12 bases separating them. The DNA for the CDR3 is TGTGCCAGTACTAAGAAAGGGGGCAATCAGCCCCAGCATTTT. Amino acids: CASTKKGGNQPQHF. Full variable domain (rest looked up from reference TRBV19 and TRBJ1-5): DGGITQSPKYLFRKEGQNVTLSCEQNLNHDAMYWYRQDPGQGLRLIYYSQIVNDFQKGDIAEGYSVSREKKESFPLTVTSAQKNPTAFYLCASTKKGGNQPQHFGDGTRLSIL.

The chain carries TRBV5-1 and TRBJ2-7, with 10 bases aligning to TRBD1. The CDR3 is 14 amino acids. J gave up 3 bases and V 4 bases, and 4 bases lay outside the gene matches. Germline CDR1 SGHRS, CDR2 YFSETQ. The CDR3 coding sequence is TGCGCCAGCAGCCCGGACAGGGGGAACTACGAGCAGTACTTC. Its translation is CASSPDRGNYEQYF.

J is TRBJ2-1 and V is TRBV5-1, with a tentative D call TRBD2 (5 bases). Per germline, CDR1 SGHRS and CDR2 YFSETQ. V was cut by 3 bases and J by 0 bases, with 22 bases left in between. The CDR3 has 19 residues. In DNA form, the CDR3 reads TGCGCCAGCAGCTCTGACAACGCAGGAGATGGGAGCTCCTACAATGAGCAGTTCTTC. This sequence encodes CASSSDNAGDGSSYNEQFF.

The chain couples TRBV11-2 to TRBJ2-7, with D maybe TRBD2 (5 bases). CDR1 is SGHAT and CDR2 is FQNNGV in the germline V gene. The CDR3 extends over 14 amino acids. V was pared by 2 bases and J by 1 base, with 9 bases between. The CDR3 coding sequence is TGTGCCAGCAGCTTAAGCCCGGGGTCCTACGAGCAGTACTTC. Its translation is CASSLSPGSYEQYF.

The genes are TRBV3-1 (or the pseudogene TRBV3-2) and TRBJ1-1, with TRBD1 as a possible D gene (6 bases). Trimming cost V 7 bases and J 5 bases, with 14 bases left between them. CDR3 size: 13 residues. Germline V gives CDR1 LGHDT, CDR2 YNNKEL (reference sequence). The CDR3 region is CASTLRGGTEAFF. CDR3 nucleotide sequence: TGTGCCAGCACCTTAAGGGGGGGGACTGAAGCTTTCTTT.

The chain combines TRBV25-1 with TRBJ2-7, with D hard to call. The V gene lost 4 bases and the J gene lost 0 bases, with 10 bases spanning the gap. CDR3 length: 14 residues. Germline CDR1 MGHDK, CDR2 SYGVNS. CDR3 loop: CASSGPDTSYEQYF. For the CDR3, the DNA is TGTGCCAGCAGTGGGCCCGACACCTCCTACGAGCAGTACTTC.

This clone has just a few counts. V usage is TRBV12-3 or TRBV12-4 and J usage is TRBJ1-2; D possibly corresponds to TRBD1 (6 bases). V lost 3 bases, J lost 6 bases, and 11 bases lay in between. The CDR3 totals 13 residues. For the CDR3, the DNA is TGTGCCAGCAGTTTGTGGGGGCTCGATGGCTACACCTTC. It translates to CASSLWGLDGYTF.

This chain links TRBV10-3 with TRBJ2-2, with a tentative D call TRBD2 (5 bases). The V gene lost 3 bases and the J gene lost 2 bases, with 10 bases spanning the gap. This CDR3 is 15 amino acids long. Germline assignment: CDR1 ENHRY and CDR2 SYGVKD. CDR3 sequence: CAISEQRTNTGELFF. The CDR3 bases are TGTGCCATCAGTGAACAGCGGACCAACACCGGGGAGCTGTTTTTT.

This chain joins TRBV5-6 and TRBJ2-1, with 9 nucleotides matching TRBD2. V lost 3 bases to trimming and J lost 8 bases; unmatched junction nucleotides: 12. Germline lookup yields CDR1 SGHDT and CDR2 YYEEEE. The CDR3 totals 16 residues. CDR3 sequence (DNA): TGTGCCAGCAGCTCGCCCGGACTAGCGACGAGGGATGAGCAGTTCTTC. Amino acids: CASSSPGLATRDEQFF.

This rearrangement joins TRBV6-5 to TRBJ1-3; 7 bases align to TRBD1. Germline assignment: CDR1 MNHEY and CDR2 SVGAGI. The length of the CDR3 is 16 residues. V lost 2 bases and J lost 2; bases outside the gene matches: 6. The CDR3, as DNA: TGTGCCAGCAGTTACGGAGCCCAGGGGGCTGGAAACACCATATATTTT. Residues: CASSYGAQGAGNTIYF.

Only one count was recorded for this clone. The CDR3 loop is CASSLRGDRREKLFF. In nucleotides, the CDR3 is TGTGCCAGCAGCCTAAGAGGGGACAGAAGGGAAAAACTGTTTTTT. The chain links TRBV7-3 to TRBJ1-4; 7 bases map to TRBD1. Germline V gene lookup returns CDR1 SGHTA and CDR2 FQGTGA. This CDR3 spans 15 amino acids. Trimming cost V 5 bases and J 8 bases; bases outside gene matches: 11.

The chain combines TRBV4-3 with TRBJ2-5; D gene unclear. The germline V gene has CDR1 LGHNA and CDR2 YSLEER. The CDR3 totals 13 residues. Trimming cost V 4 bases and J 0 bases, with 6 bases left between them. As DNA, the CDR3 is TGCGCCAGCAGCCCAGCGTACCAAGAGACCCAGTACTTC. Protein: CASSPAYQETQYF.